The clone carrying this T cell receptor beta chain was seen a handful of times. What it recognizes is unknown. Healthy people donating bone marrow made up the donors. The data are from a study of cytomegalovirus exposure and HLA in healthy donors. The study, taken as a whole, reports: Follow-up analysis later connected one missense variant in DCLRE1C with trimming of TCR beta V- and J-genes. One later analysis reportedly identified an Asian-associated ancestry cluster that showed fewer N-insertions than the 666-donor mean.

In germline, CDR1 is SEHNR, CDR2 FQNEAQ (reference sequence). V lost 7 bases, J lost 8 bases, and 14 bases lay in between. The CDR3 spans 13 residues. PCR involved 60 Vbeta and 13 Jbeta primers. Sequenced by immunoSEQ multiplex PCR; TCRdb stores in-frame clones only, minus some. Of more than 85,000 clones listed, about a tenth are singletons. The source is a man aged 50 or older in good health and CMV-seropositive. This chain joins TRBV7-9 and TRBJ2-2; D is ambiguous. The sequenced material came from PBMCs. CDR3 bases: TGTGCCAGCACCCCCCCCTCCACAGGGGAGCTGTTTTTT. Amino acid sequence: CASTPPSTGELFF.